This T cell receptor (beta chain) was recovered during a study of blood T cell repertoires in COVID-19. Study at large: Specimens from acute and convalescent COVID-19 originated in the United States, Italy and Spain.

Per the original methods: How many nucleated cells were present was estimated from reference gene primer amplification. The assay was immunoSEQ multiplex PCR, and TCRdb's table has in-frame clones only and misses some. D and trimming were read from the DNA, whereas the V and J calls and clone size are those reported in that table. The table records fewer than 200,000 clones, 75% to 90% of them present only once. Assignment of participants to cohorts was predicated upon participant-reported clinical history. Two negative PCRs, clearance, or symptom resolution had been documented for recovered Cohort 3 donors. Material: PBMCs or T cells enriched from blood (not recorded which). The clonotype comes from a woman between 50 and 59 years old who had recovered from COVID-19.

This CDR3 is CASSPEGWASNQPQHF. The CDR3 DNA is TGTGCCAGCTCACCAGAGGGATGGGCCAGCAATCAGCCCCAGCATTTT. V is TRBV18 and J is TRBJ1-5; D not resolved. The CDR3 runs to 16 residues. Germline values: CDR1 KGHSH, CDR2 LQKENI. Trimming removed 2 bases at V and 1 base at J, with 12 bases between.